This T cell receptor (beta chain) was sequenced during a study of blood T cells in healthy people across ages. Study-level findings and limits: PBMCs left unsorted prevented a conclusive naive versus antigen-experienced comparison.

Together with a sample-barcoded 5' primer, a J-beta primer mix was included in a second PCR lasting about 7 to 12 cycles. TCRdb analysed the 5' RACE reads with MiXCR anew, one entry per CDR3 protein. The sample consists of about 1.7 million distinct CDR3 sequences, 25% to 30% of them appearing once. This clonotype was observed a handful of times. What it binds is not known. Losses at the gene ends were 6 bases for V and 6 bases for J; bases not matched to a gene: 7. The CDR3 runs 13 residues. The V gene's germline CDR1 is MNHEY and CDR2 SMNVEV (reference sequence). The chain carries TRBV27 and TRBJ2-5; TRBD1 aligns across 7 bases. Sequenced material: blood. This TCR was recovered from a woman aged 30 to 39 in good health. DNA of the CDR3: TGTGCCAGCAGACCGACAGGGTTGCAGACCCAGTACTTC. The encoded protein is CASRPTGLQTQYF.